This TCR beta chain derives from a study of blood T cells in healthy people across ages. Findings and limits, study-wide: Greater diversity and more naive CD4+ cells were seen in long-lived donors than in aged donors.

This clonotype appeared many times. Its antigen is unknown. Alongside a J-beta primer mix, a sample-barcoded 5' primer served in a second PCR lasting 7 to 11 cycles. A tag from a template-switch adaptor with 12 random nucleotides marked each cDNA molecule. TCRdb passed the 5' RACE reads through MiXCR, listing each CDR3 protein once. The data contain more than 800,000 distinct CDR3 sequences, more than 25% of them seen just once; the ten biggest clones take up 17%. Germline CDR1 SGHNT, CDR2 YYREEE (reference sequence). The length of the CDR3 is 13 residues. V was cut by 0 bases and J by 10 bases, with 12 bases left in between. The extraction recovered at least 6 micrograms of total RNA per sample.

Material: blood. This chain joins TRBV5-4 and TRBJ2-3; D ambiguous. This TCR was recovered from a woman at least 80 years old in good health. The DNA of the CDR3 is TGTGCCAGCAGCTTGGATCCTGGGGATTCGCAGTATTTT. This translates into CASSLDPGDSQYF.